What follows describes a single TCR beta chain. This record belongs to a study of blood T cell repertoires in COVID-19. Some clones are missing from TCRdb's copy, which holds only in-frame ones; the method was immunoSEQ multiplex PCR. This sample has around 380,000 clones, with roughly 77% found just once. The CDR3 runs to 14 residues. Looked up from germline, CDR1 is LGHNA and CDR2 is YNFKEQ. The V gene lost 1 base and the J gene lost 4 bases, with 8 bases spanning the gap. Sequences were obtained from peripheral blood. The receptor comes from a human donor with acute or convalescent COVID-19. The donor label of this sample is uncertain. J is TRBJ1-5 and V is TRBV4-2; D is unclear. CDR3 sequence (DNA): TGTGCCAGCAGCCAAGGCAGTAATAATCAGCCCCAGCATTTT. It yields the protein CASSQGSNNQPQHF.